This TCR beta chain was obtained from a study of cytomegalovirus exposure and HLA in healthy donors (dated by TCRdb to 2015 to 2018). General notes on the study: An earlier analysis of a few hundred of the donors reported under 300 Gb of sequence data and some 110 million unique TCR beta sequences obtained from some 170 million T cells. Across roughly 420 genotyped donors of the cohort, an average of about 200,000 unique TCR beta nucleotide sequences per donor were sequenced, and roughly a sixth of those sequences were non-productive. Using immunosequencing, the study profiled T cell repertoires from fewer than 850 subjects and related those repertoires to cytomegalovirus serostatus. The later analysis used no new phenotypic data to find candidate immune exposures, relying instead on TCR beta sequences and their occurrence across donors. Four to six DR-DQ haplotypes were handled as single units for association and clustering, since linkage in the cohort was strong. Of the roughly 400 genotyped donors, 70% to 90% were placed in the genetic ancestry cluster associated with self-reported Caucasian donors. Donor age, sex, ethnicity and CMV serostatus were compiled together with the repertoire data. In addition to the first cohort of several hundred subjects, a separate validation cohort of approximately 130 different subjects was used. High-throughput TCR immunosequencing, statistical association of individual TCRs with disease status, and machine learning were combined to predict cytomegalovirus infection status. Typing coverage differed by locus: A, B, C, DRB1 and DQB1 were typed in roughly 629-640 donors, DQA1 in around 500, DPA1 in around 600, and DPB1 in roughly 450. All discovery cohort repertoires had been generated on a single sequencing platform. Approximately 310 gigabases of sequencing data and roughly 90 million unique TCR sequences were included in an early release covering 550 to 650 HLA-typed donors. HLA typing covered class I and class II loci at four-digit resolution. The aim of the study was to test whether cataloging public T cell receptors could identify signatures of past pathogen exposure. To decide whether each TCR beta V gene segment behaved as functional or pseudogenic, an earlier analysis of nearly 600 of the donors relied on high-throughput TCR beta sequencing. A later genetic analysis took genome-wide SNP genotypes for about three fifths of the roughly 700 donors and used that subset as a discovery cohort. To study patterns of TCR occurrence, a later analysis re-analyzed previously published TCR beta repertoires from more than 550 donors and added high-resolution HLA genotyping. Broader findings and caveats from the paper: The earlier analysis of around 600 of the donors excluded approximately 15 rarely observed V segments, including chromosome 9 orphons, because counts were too low. Compared with equally common non-associated chains, HLA-associated TCR beta chains in a later analysis were more clonally expanded and had lower generation probabilities. Presence/absence analyses assumed roughly uniform sequencing depth across donors, an assumption that may not hold. Broadly in line with IMGT annotations, most TCR beta V segments showed up in productive rearrangements about 87% or about 30% of the time in an earlier analysis of several hundred of the donors. Some IMGT-functional V segments, including TRBV6-2 and TRBV6-3, could not be distinguished by the 87-base-pair reads and were therefore excluded. An association between a missense DCLRE1C variant and V-gene and J-gene trimming of TCR beta chains was found in a later genetic analysis and replicated in an independent cohort. In a later analysis, about 17,000 TCR beta sequences were associated with specific HLA alleles at a false discovery rate of 0.05. For the cohort, immune exposure information was limited to CMV serostatus. In a later analysis, TCR association rates were found to vary across HLA loci, with the most associated TCRs seen for DRB1 alleles and the fewest for HLA-C alleles. A further reported finding was that TCR beta sequences accurately predicted the HLA-A and HLA-B alleles for most subjects in the first cohort. In a later genetic analysis, fewer N-insertions in productive TCRs were reported among donors in an Asian-associated ancestry cluster than the approximately 710-donor mean. Correlated functional status among segregating V segments might reflect linkage disequilibrium, but an unknown experimental factor could not be ruled out. Because HLA typing was missing for some donors at each locus, association tests included only the typed subset. Only TCR beta chains were sequenced in this cohort, and the absence of alpha or paired-chain data limited detectable features. According to a later analysis, most CMV-associated TCR beta chains appeared to be HLA-restricted, and the HLA associations seemed to be driven largely by CMV exposure. Most TCR sequences were observed very rarely across donors, whereas some public TCRs were present in many individuals. A total of 150 or so TCR beta chains were listed by the study as associated with cytomegalovirus. According to the authors, the approach could potentially be generalized to other disease states and immunological phenotypes. Strong co-occurrence of HLA alleles, especially DR and DQ, made assigning TCR associations to individual alleles difficult. The classifier was reported to diagnose cytomegalovirus status with high specificity and sensitivity in both the original and validation cohorts. The sequencing pipeline was judged likely to have produced a cluster of highly shared sequence variants as a technical artifact. According to a later analysis, parvovirus B19, influenza, CMV and Epstein-Barr virus appeared linked to several top co-occurrence clusters. Three of the identified cytomegalovirus-associated TCR beta chains were confirmed in vitro to be specific for cytomegalovirus antigens.

The count of this clone is one. There is no known antigen for this receptor. Base qualities are not recorded, but no much larger clone differs from it by a single base. Reading from cysteine to phenylalanine, the CDR3 counts 12 amino acids. CDR3 DNA only is kept here, 36 bases in frame from base 1. Via the germline V gene, CDR1 is SGHTA and CDR2 FQGNSA. Trimming at the junction amounts to 5 bases on V and 13 bases on J, and the germline ends lie 17 bases apart. The cohort comprised more than 550 healthy bone marrow donors. At the time of sampling, every cohort member was nominally healthy, though immune exposures that went unrecorded were likely present. The donor was CMV seronegative and was included in the group of 352 seronegative cohort members. Each donor provided a peripheral blood sample, and peripheral blood mononuclear cells were used for TCR beta sequencing. Genomic DNA extraction from the blood cell samples was performed with the Qiagen DNeasy Blood Extraction Kit.

Receptor libraries were prepared by the immunoSEQ multiplex PCR assay. For the multiplex PCR, a mixture combining 60 forward primers for TCR Vbeta segments and 13 reverse primers for TCR Jbeta segments was used. Amplification of the CDR3 region of rearranged TCR beta genes was performed with a multiplex PCR assay on genomic DNA. The Illumina HiSeq System was used to sequence the amplified TCR beta libraries as 87-base-pair reads. Under the source paper's analysis protocol: A later analysis counted approximately 76 million unique TCR beta chains across the 666 repertoires, and some 12 million of these chains were shared by at least two donors. A nearest-neighbor algorithm error-corrected the raw reads and collapsed the reads into unique sequences, merging closely related sequences to remove PCR and sequencing errors. V, D and J gene segments were assigned by aligning CDR3 sequences to IMGT reference sequences. For a sequence to be retained, at least a six-nucleotide match to both a V gene segment and a J gene segment was required. Rearrangements were called productive when the CDR3 lacked stop codons and stayed in frame with V and J; all others were non-productive. CDR3 was defined by IMGT convention, running from the second conserved V-encoded cysteine to the conserved J-encoded phenylalanine. The earlier analysis of about 590 of the donors excluded sequences that lacked an unambiguous match to a single V gene segment. An earlier analysis of about 590 of the donors classified V segments as functional when productive rearrangements were above 56.7% and as segregating when the standard deviation between donors was above 5%. A statistical classification framework was developed to diagnose cytomegalovirus status using the catalog of TCR beta chain sequences. In a later analysis, V and J genes were assigned by comparing TCR nucleotide sequences against IMGT/GENE-DB human TR gene sequences. Using the TCRdist pipeline, a later analysis assigned CDR3 sequences along with most-parsimonious VDJ recombination scenarios. In a later analysis, each TCR beta chain was defined by its CDR3 amino acid sequence together with its V-gene family, and reads lacking a unique V-gene family were excluded. As a way to deal with suspected cross-contamination and a sequencing artifact, a later analysis dropped 592 nucleotide sequences that were highly shared and had low generation probability. In a later analysis, a clonal expansion index was calculated for each public chain from normalized within-repertoire ranks of inferred template counts. A later analysis computed generation probabilities with a VDJ recombination model fitted to out-of-frame rearrangements, and checked the results against IGoR. A later analysis scored TCR-TCR, TCR-HLA and TCR-CMV co-occurrence with hypergeometric tests, applying a repertoire-size bias correction to TCR pairs. A later analysis estimated false discovery rates by permuting HLA or CMV assignments 20 times. In a later analysis, co-occurring TCRs were grouped using DBSCAN, with TCRdist sequence similarity added in when clustering inside HLA-allele-positive subsets. Repertoires with fewer than 30,000 or more than 120,000 public chains were left out of co-occurrence clustering, as were four to six repertoires with anomalous nucleotide sharing. The source is immuneACCESS, and TCRdb retained only in-frame sequences with V and J called. Part of the clones is not carried over; for the studies checked, unresolved V genes explain less than half of this, and the remainder is unexplained. V and J calls and clone size come straight from that table; D and trimming were deduced from the DNA. The sample table records about 120,000 clones; 65% to 90% of these occur just once. The ten largest clones take up roughly 3.9% of the sample.

The sequence was obtained from a woman aged 30 to 39 in good health and CMV-seronegative. The sequenced sample consisted of PBMCs. The chain is assembled from TRBV7-2 and TRBJ1-2, with TRBD1 perhaps the D gene, on 5 matching bases. The CDR3 protein is CASSGGRGLVTF. The base sequence is TGTGCCAGCAGCGGGGGTCGGGGGTTGGTCACCTTC.